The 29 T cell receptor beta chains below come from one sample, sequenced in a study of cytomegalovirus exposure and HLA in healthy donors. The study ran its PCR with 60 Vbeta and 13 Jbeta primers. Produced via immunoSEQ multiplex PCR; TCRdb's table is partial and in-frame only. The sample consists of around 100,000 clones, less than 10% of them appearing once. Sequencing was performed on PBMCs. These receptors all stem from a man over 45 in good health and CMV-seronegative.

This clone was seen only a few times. CDR3 nucleotides: TGTGCCAGCAGATCGACGGGGGGTCATGAGCAGTTCTTC. Residues: CASRSTGGHEQFF. The chain couples TRBV27 to TRBJ2-1, with 7 bases that match TRBD2. The trim removed 6 bases at V and 8 bases at J, leaving 7 bases unmatched. Germline V gene data show CDR1 as MNHEY and CDR2 as SMNVEV (reference sequence). The CDR3 spans 13 residues.

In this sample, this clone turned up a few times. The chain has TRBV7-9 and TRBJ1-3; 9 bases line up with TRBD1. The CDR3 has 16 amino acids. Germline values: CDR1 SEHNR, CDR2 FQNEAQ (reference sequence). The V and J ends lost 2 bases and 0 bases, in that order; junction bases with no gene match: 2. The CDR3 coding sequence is TGTGCCAGCAGCTTAATGACAGGGGGCTCTGGAAACACCATATATTTT. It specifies CASSLMTGGSGNTIYF.

The CDR3 DNA sequence: TGTGCCAGCAGCCCCAGGCCAGAAAGTCTTGAAGCTTTCTTT. Translated, it gives CASSPRPESLEAFF. The chain carries TRBV13 and TRBJ1-1; D gene uncertain. Germline loops: CDR1 PRHDT, CDR2 FYEKMQ (reference sequence). The CDR3 spans 14 residues. The germline V and J ends were trimmed by 5 bases and 7 bases, with 17 bases remaining between them. The complete variable domain, with remaining parts taken from reference TRBV13 and TRBJ1-1, reads AAGVIQSPRHLIKEKRETATLKCYPIPRHDTVYWYQQGPGQDPQFLISFYEKMQSDKGSIPDRFSAQQFSDYHSELNMSSLELGDSALYFCASSPRPESLEAFFGQGTRLTVV.

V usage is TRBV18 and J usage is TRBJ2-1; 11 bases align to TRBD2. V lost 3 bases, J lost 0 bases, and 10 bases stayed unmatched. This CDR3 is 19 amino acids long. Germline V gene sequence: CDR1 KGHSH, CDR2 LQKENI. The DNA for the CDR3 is TGTGCCAGCTCACCCTCTAGCGGGAGGTCAATGGGCTCCTACAATGAGCAGTTCTTC. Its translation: CASSPSSGRSMGSYNEQFF.

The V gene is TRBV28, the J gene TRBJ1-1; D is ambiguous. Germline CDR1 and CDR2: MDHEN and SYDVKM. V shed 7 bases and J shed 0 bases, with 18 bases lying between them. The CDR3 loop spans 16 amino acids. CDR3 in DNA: TGTGCCAGCACGTCATACCGGGGTCTAGTGAACACTGAAGCTTTCTTT. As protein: CASTSYRGLVNTEAFF.

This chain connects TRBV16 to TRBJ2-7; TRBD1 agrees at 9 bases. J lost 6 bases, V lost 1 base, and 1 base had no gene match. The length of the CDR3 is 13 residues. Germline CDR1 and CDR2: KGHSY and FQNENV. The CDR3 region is CASSQLTGGEQYF. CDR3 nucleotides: TGTGCCAGCAGCCAATTGACAGGGGGCGAGCAGTACTTC.

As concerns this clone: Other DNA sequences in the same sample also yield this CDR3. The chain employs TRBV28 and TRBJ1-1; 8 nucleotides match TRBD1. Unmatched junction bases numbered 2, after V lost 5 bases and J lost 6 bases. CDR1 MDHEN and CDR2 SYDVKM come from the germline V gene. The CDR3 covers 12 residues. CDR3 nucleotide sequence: TGTGCCAGCAGTAGACAGGGGCCTGAAGCTTTCTTT. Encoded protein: CASSRQGPEAFF.

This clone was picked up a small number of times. DNA of the CDR3: TGTGCCAGCAGCCAAGAGTCCCTAGGACAGGGAGGAAACACCATATATTTT. It translates to CASSQESLGQGGNTIYF. This chain connects TRBV4-2 to TRBJ1-3, with 8 bases lining up with TRBD1. Trimming at V came to 0 bases and at J to 4 bases, leaving 8 bases not matched to a gene. Germline CDR1 reads LGHNA; CDR2 reads YNFKEQ. The CDR3 is made up of 17 amino acids.

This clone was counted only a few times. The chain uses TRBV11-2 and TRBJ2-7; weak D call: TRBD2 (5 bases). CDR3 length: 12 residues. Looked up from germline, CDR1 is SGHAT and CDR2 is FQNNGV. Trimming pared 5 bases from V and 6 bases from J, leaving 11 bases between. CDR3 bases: TGTGCCAGCAGCCCGAGGGTAACCGAGCAGTACTTC. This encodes CASSPRVTEQYF. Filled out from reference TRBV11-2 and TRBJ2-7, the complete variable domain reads EAGVAQSPRYKIIEKRQSVAFWCNPISGHATLYWYQQILGQGPKLLIQFQNNGVVDDSQLPKDRFSAERLKGVDSTLKIQPAKLEDSAVYLCASSPRVTEQYFGPGTRLTVT.

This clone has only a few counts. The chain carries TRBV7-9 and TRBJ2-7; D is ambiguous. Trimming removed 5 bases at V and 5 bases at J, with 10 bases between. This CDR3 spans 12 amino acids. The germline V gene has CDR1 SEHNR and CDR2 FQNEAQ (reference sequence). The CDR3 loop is CASSPTRDEQYF. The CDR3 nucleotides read TGTGCCAGCAGCCCGACTCGGGACGAGCAGTACTTC.

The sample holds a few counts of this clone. In DNA, the CDR3 is TGTGCCAGCAGTTCCCTAGGATACCAAGAGTGGACCCAGTACTTC. This encodes CASSSLGYQEWTQYF. The V and J genes are TRBV6-5 and TRBJ2-5; D is undetermined. Trimming removed 4 bases from V and 7 bases from J, with 19 bases in between. Germline V gene lookup returns CDR1 MNHEY and CDR2 SVGAGI. This CDR3 has 15 residues.

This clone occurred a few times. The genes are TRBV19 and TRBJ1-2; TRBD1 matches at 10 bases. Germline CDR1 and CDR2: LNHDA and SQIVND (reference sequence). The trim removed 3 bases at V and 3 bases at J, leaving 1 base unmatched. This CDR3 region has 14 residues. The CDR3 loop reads CASSMGTGDYGYTF. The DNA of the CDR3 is TGTGCCAGTAGTATGGGGACAGGGGACTATGGCTACACCTTC.

The CDR3 sequence is CASILAGPRSNHEQFF. CDR3 sequence (DNA): TGTGCCAGTATACTAGCGGGTCCCCGTTCGAATCATGAGCAGTTCTTC. This chain uses TRBV19 with TRBJ2-1, with 9 bases that match TRBD2. The CDR3 sequence is 16 residues long. Germline V gives CDR1 LNHDA, CDR2 SQIVND (reference sequence). The V and J ends lost 7 bases and 8 bases, in that order; junction bases with no gene match: 15. The full variable domain, its missing parts supplied by reference TRBV19 and TRBJ2-1, is DGGITQSPKYLFRKEGQNVTLSCEQNLNHDAMYWYRQDPGQGLRLIYYSQIVNDFQKGDIAEGYSVSREKKESFPLTVTSAQKNPTAFYLCASILAGPRSNHEQFFGPGTRLTVL.

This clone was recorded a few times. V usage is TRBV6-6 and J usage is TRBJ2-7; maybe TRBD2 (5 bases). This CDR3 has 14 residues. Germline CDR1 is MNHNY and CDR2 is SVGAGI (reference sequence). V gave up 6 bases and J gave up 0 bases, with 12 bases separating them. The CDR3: CASRLQRDSYEQYF. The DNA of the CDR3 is TGTGCCAGCAGACTTCAGAGGGACTCCTACGAGCAGTACTTC.

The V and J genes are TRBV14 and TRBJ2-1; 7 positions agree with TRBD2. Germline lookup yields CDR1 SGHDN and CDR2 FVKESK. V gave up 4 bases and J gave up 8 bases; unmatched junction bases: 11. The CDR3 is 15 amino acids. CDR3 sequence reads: CASSRSGVGGDEQFF. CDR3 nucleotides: TGTGCCAGCAGCCGCAGCGGGGTCGGGGGTGATGAGCAGTTCTTC.

CDR3 sequence: CASSPTGGNYEQYF. DNA for the CDR3: TGTGCCAGCAGCCCTACAGGGGGCAACTACGAGCAGTACTTC. The rearrangement links TRBV7-9 to TRBJ2-7; 9 positions agree with TRBD1. CDR1 is SEHNR, CDR2 FQNEAQ, per germline (reference sequence). This CDR3 is built from 14 residues. With 5 bases clipped from V and 3 bases from J, the junction kept 5 bases outside the gene matches. Complete variable domain (other parts from reference TRBV7-9 and TRBJ2-7): DTGVSQNPRHKITKRGQNVTFRCDPISEHNRLYWYRQTLGQGPEFLTYFQNEAQLEKSRLLSDRFSAERPKGSFSTLEIQRTEQGDSAMYLCASSPTGGNYEQYFGPGTRLTVT.

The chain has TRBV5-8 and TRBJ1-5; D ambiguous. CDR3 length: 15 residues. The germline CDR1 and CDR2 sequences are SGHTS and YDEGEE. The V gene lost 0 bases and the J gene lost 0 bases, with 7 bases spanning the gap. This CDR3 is CASSLGSYSNQPQHF. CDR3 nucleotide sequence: TGTGCCAGCAGCTTGGGCAGTTATAGCAATCAGCCCCAGCATTTT. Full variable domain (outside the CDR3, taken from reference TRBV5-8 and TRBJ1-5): EAGVTQSPTHLIKTRGQQATLRCSPISGHTSVYWYQQALGLGLQFLLWYDEGEERNRGNFPPRFSGRQFPNYSSELNVNALELEDSALYLCASSLGSYSNQPQHFGDGTRLSIL.

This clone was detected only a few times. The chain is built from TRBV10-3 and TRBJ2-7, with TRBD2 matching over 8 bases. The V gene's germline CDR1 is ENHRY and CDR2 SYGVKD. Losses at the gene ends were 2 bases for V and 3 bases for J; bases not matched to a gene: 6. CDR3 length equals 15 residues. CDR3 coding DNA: TGTGCCATCAGTGAGCGTAGCGGGGCCGTCTACGAGCAGTACTTC. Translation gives CAISERSGAVYEQYF.

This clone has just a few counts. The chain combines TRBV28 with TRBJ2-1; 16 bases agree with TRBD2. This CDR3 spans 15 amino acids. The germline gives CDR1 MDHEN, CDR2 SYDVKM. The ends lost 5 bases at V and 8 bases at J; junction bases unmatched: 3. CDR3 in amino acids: CASSGTSGGGYEQFF. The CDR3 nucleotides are TGTGCCAGCAGTGGGACTAGCGGGGGGGGTTATGAGCAGTTCTTC.

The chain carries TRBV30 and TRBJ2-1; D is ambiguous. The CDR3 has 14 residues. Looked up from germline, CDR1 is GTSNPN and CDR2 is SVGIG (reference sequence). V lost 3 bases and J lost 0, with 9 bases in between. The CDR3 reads CAWREWNSYNEQFF. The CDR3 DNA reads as TGTGCCTGGAGGGAGTGGAACTCCTACAATGAGCAGTTCTTC.

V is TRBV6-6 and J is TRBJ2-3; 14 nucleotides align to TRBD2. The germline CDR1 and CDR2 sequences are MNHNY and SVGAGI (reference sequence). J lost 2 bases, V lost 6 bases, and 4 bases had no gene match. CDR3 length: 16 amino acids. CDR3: CASRRLAGGITDTQYF. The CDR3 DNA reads TGTGCCAGCAGAAGACTAGCGGGGGGGATCACAGATACGCAGTATTTT.

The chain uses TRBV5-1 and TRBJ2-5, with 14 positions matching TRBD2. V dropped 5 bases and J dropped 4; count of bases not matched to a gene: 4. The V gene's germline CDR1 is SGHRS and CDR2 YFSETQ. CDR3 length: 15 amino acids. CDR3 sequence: CASSFGTSGRETQYF. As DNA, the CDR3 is TGCGCCAGCAGTTTCGGGACTAGCGGGAGAGAGACCCAGTACTTC.

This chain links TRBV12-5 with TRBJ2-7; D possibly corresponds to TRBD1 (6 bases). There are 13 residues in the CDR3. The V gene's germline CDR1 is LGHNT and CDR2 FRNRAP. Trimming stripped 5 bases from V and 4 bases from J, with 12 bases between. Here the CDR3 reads CASGPDRPYEQYF. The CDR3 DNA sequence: TGTGCTAGTGGTCCGGACAGACCGTACGAGCAGTACTTC.

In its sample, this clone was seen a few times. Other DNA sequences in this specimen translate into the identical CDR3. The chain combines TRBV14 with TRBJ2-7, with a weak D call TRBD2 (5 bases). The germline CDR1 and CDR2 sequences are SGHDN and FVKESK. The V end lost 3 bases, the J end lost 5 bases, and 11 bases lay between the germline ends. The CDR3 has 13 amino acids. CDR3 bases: TGTGCCAGCAGCCAGGTCCGGGGTAACGAGCAGTACTTC. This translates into CASSQVRGNEQYF.

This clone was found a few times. The DNA of the CDR3 is TGTGCCAGCAGTTTACCAGGGGCGTACGAGCAGTACTTC. Protein sequence: CASSLPGAYEQYF. The chain employs TRBV28 and TRBJ2-7; a possible D gene is TRBD1 (6 bases). Germline V gene sequence: CDR1 MDHEN, CDR2 SYDVKM. CDR3 size: 13 residues. Trimming removed 2 bases at V and 4 bases at J, with 9 bases between.

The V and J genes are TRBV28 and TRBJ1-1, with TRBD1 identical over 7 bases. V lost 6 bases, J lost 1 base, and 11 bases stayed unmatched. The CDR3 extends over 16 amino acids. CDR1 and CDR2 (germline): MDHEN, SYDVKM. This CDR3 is CASSGASTGKNTEAFF. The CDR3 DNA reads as TGTGCCAGCAGCGGTGCCTCGACAGGGAAGAACACTGAAGCTTTCTTT.

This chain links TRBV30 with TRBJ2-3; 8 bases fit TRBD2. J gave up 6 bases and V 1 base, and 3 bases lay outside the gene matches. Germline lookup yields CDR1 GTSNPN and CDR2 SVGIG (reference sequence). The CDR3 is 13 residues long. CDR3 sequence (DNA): TGTGCCTGGAGTGCTGCGGGAGGTGATACGCAGTATTTT. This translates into CAWSAAGGDTQYF.

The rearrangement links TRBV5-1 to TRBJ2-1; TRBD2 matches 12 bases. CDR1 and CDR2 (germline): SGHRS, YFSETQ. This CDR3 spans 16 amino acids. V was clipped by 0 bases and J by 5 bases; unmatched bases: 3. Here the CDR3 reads CASSLGLAGAHNEQFF. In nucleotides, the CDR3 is TGCGCCAGCAGCTTGGGACTAGCGGGGGCCCACAATGAGCAGTTCTTC.

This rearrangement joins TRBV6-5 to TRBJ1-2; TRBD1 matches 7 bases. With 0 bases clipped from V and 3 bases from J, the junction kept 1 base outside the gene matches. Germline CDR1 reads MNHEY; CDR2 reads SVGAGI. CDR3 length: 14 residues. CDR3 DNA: TGTGCCAGCAGTTACTCCGGGACAGACTATGGCTACACCTTC. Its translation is CASSYSGTDYGYTF.